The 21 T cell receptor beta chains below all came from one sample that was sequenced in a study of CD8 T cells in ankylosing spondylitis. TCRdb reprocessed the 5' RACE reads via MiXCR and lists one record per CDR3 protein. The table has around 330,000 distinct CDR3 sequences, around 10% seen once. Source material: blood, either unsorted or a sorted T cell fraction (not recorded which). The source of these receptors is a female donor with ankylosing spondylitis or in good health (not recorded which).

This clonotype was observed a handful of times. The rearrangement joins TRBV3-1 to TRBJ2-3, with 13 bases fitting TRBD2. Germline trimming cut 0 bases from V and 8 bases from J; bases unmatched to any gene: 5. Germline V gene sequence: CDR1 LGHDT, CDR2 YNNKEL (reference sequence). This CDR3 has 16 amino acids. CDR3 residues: CASSQERTSGGSTQYF. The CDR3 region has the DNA TGTGCCAGCAGCCAAGAGCGGACTAGCGGGGGTAGTACGCAGTATTTT.

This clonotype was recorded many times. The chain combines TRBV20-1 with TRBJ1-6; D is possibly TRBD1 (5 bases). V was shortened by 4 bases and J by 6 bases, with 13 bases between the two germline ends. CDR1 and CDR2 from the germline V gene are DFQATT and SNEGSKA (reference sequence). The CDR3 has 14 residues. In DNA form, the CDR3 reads TGCAGTGCTATCACCGGGACGGGTAATTCACCCCTCCACTTT. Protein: CSAITGTGNSPLHF.

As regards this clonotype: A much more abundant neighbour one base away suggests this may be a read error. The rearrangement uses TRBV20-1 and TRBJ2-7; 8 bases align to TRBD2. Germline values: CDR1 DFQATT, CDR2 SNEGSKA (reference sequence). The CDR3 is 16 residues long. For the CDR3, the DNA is TGCTGTGCTTCCACCCTTTCTAGCGGGCTCTCCTACGAGCAGTACTTC. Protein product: CCASTLSSGLSYEQYF.

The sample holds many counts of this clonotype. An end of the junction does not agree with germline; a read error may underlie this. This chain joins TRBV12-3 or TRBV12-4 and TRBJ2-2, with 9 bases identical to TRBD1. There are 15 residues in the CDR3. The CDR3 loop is CASSLGQGRTGELFF. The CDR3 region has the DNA TGTGCCAGCAGCTTAGGACAGGGGCGCACCGGGGAGCTGTTTTTT.

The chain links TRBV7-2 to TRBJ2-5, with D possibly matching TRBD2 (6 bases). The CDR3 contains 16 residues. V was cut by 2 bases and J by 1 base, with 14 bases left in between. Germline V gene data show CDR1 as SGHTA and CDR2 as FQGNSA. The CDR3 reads CASSLNLLGGQETQYF. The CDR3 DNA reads TGTGCCAGCAGCTTAAATCTCCTCGGGGGCCAAGAGACCCAGTACTTC.

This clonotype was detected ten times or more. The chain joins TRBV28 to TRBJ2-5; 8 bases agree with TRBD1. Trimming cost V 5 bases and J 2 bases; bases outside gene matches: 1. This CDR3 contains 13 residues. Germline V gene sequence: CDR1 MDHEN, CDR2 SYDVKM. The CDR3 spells CASSGTGQETQYF. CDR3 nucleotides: TGTGCCAGCAGTGGGACAGGTCAAGAGACCCAGTACTTC.

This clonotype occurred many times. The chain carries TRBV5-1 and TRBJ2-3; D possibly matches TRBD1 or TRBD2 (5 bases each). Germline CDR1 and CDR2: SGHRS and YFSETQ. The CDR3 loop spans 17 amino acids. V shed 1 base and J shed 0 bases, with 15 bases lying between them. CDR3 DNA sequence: TGCGCCAGCAGCTTGTCGGGGCAGGGTGAGAGCACAGATACGCAGTATTTT. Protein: CASSLSGQGESTDTQYF.

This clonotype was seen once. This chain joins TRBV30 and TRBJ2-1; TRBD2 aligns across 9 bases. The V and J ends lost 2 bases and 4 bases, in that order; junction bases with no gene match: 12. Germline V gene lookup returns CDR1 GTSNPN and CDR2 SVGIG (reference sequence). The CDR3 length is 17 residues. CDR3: CAWSRTSAGGPYNEQFF. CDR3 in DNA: TGTGCCTGGAGTAGAACCTCAGCGGGGGGTCCGTACAATGAGCAGTTCTTC.

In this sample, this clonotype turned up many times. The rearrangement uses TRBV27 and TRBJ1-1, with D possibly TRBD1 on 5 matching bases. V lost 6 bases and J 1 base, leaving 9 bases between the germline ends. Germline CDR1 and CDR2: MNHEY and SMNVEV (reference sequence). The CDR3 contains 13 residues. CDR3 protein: CASRYGGNTEAFF. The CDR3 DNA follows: TGTGCCAGCAGATACGGGGGGAACACTGAAGCTTTCTTT.

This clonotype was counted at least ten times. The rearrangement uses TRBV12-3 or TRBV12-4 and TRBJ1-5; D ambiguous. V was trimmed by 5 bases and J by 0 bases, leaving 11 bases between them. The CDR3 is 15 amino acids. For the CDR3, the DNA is TGTGCCAGCAGTCCAGACGGTTCTAGCAATCAGCCCCAGCATTTT. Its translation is CASSPDGSSNQPQHF.

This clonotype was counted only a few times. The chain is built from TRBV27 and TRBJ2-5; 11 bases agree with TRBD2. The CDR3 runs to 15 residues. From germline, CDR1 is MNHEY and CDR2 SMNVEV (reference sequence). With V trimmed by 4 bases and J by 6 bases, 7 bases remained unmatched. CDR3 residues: CASSSDSGGAKTQYF. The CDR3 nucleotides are TGTGCCAGCAGTTCAGATAGCGGGGGGGCGAAGACCCAGTACTTC.

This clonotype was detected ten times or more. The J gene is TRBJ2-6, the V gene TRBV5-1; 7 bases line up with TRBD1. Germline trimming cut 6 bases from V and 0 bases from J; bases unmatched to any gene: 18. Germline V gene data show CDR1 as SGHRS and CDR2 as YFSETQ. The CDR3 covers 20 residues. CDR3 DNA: TGCGCCAGCACCCCCATCAACCCGGGACAGATCAGCTCTGGGGCCAACGTCCTGACTTTC. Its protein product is CASTPINPGQISSGANVLTF.

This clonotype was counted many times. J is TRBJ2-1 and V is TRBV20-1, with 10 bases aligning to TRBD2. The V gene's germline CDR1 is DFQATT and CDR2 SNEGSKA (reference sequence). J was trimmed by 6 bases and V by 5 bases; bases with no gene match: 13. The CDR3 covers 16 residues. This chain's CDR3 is CSAARGAASGSNEQFF. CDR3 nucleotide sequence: TGCAGTGCTGCTAGGGGGGCGGCTAGCGGGAGCAATGAGCAGTTCTTC.

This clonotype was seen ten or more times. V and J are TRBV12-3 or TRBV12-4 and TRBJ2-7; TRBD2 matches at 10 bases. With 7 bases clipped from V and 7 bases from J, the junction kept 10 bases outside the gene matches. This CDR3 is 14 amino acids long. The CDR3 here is CASTLSGRVREQYF. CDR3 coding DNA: TGTGCCAGCACCCTCAGCGGGAGGGTGCGGGAGCAGTACTTC.

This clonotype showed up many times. The CDR3 loop reads CASSLGDRVAHEQYF. In DNA form, the CDR3 reads TGCGCCAGCAGCTTGGGAGACAGGGTTGCCCACGAGCAGTACTTC. V is TRBV5-1 and J is TRBJ2-7; 7 bases match TRBD1. The J segment lost 5 bases and the V segment lost 0 bases, leaving 8 bases of the junction unmatched. Germline V gene sequence: CDR1 SGHRS, CDR2 YFSETQ. This CDR3 spans 15 amino acids. The whole variable domain, filled in from reference TRBV5-1 and TRBJ2-7, reads KAGVTQTPRYLIKTRGQQVTLSCSPISGHRSVSWYQQTPGQGLQFLFEYFSETQRNKGNFPGRFSGRQFSNSRSEMNVSTLELGDSALYLCASSLGDRVAHEQYFGPGTRLTVT.

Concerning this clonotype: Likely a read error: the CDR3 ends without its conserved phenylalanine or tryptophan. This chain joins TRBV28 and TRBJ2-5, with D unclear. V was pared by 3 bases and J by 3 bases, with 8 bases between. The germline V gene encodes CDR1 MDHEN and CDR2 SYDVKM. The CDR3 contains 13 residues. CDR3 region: CASSLTVEETQYS. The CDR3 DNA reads TGTGCCAGCAGTTTGACTGTCGAAGAGACCCAGTACTCC.

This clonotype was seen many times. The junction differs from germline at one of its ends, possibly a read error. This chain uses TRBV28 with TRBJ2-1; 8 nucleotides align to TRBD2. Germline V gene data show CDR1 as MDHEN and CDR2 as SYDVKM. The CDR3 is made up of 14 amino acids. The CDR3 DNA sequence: TGTGCCACTCAGCGGGAGTTCTCCTCCAATGAGCAGTTCTTC. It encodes CATQREFSSNEQFF.

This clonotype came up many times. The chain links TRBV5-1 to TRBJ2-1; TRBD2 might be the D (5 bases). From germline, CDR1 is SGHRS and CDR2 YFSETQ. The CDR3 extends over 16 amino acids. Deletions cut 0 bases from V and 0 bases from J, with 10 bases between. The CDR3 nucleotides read TGCGCCAGCAGCTTGGCCTCGGGGAACTCCTACAATGAGCAGTTCTTC. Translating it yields CASSLASGNSYNEQFF.

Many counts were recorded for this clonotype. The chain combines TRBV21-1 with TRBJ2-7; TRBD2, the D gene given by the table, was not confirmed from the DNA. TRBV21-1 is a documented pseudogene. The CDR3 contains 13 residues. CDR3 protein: CASSKEEGYEQYF. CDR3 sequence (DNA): TGTGCCAGCAGCAAGGAGGAGGGTTACGAGCAGTACTTC.

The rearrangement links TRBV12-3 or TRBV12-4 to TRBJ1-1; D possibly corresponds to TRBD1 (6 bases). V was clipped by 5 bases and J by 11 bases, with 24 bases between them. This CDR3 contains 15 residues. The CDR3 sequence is CASSGKIGGLASAFF. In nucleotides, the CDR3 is TGTGCCAGCAGTGGGAAGATAGGGGGGCTAGCCTCTGCTTTCTTT.

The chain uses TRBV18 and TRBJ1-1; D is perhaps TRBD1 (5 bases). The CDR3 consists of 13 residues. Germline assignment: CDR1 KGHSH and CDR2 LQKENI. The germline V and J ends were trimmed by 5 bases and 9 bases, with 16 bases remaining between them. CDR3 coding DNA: TGTGCCAGCTCATCCTCCGCCGGGACCCAAGCTTTCTTT. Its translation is CASSSSAGTQAFF.